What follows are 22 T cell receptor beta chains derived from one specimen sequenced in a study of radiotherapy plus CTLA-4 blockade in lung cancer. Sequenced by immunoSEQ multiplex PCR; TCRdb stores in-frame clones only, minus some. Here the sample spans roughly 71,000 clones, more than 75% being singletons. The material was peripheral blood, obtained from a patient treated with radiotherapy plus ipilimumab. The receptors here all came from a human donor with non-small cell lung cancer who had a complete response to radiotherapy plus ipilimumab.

The chain's CDR3 is CASSLTQGREQFF. As DNA, the CDR3 is TGCGCCAGCAGCTTAACACAGGGACGGGAGCAGTTCTTC. The J gene is TRBJ2-1, the V gene TRBV5-1; D is perhaps TRBD1 (6 bases). Germline loops: CDR1 SGHRS, CDR2 YFSETQ. V lost 2 bases, J lost 10 bases, and 13 bases lay in between. This CDR3 has 13 residues.

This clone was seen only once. In DNA form, the CDR3 reads TGTGCCAGCAGCCTTAAACCCGGGACAAGGAGCCCCGAGACCCAGTACTTC. It specifies CASSLKPGTRSPETQYF. The rearrangement links TRBV11-3 to TRBJ2-5; tentative D call: TRBD1 (6 bases). CDR1 and CDR2 from the germline V gene are SGHNT and YENEEA. This CDR3 contains 17 residues. Trimming removed 5 bases from V and 5 bases from J, with 24 bases in between.

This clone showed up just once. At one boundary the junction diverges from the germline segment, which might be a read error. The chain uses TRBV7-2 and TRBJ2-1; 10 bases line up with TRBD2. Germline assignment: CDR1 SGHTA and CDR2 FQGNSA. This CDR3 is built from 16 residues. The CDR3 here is CASSQGVPSGSNEQFF. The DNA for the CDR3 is TGCGCCAGCAGCCAAGGGGTGCCTAGCGGGAGCAATGAGCAGTTCTTC.

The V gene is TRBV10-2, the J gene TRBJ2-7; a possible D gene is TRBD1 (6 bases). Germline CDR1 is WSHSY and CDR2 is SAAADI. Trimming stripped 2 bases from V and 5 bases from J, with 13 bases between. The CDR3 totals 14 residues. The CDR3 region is CASSEPLQGHEQYV. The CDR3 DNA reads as TGCGCCAGCAGTGAGCCGCTACAGGGCCACGAGCAGTACGTC.

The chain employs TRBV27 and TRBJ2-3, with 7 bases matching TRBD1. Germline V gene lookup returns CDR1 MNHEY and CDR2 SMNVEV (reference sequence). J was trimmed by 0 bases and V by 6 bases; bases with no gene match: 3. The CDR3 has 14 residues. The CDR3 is CASRNRGSTDTQYF. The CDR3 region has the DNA TGTGCCAGCAGAAACAGGGGTAGCACAGATACGCAGTATTTT.

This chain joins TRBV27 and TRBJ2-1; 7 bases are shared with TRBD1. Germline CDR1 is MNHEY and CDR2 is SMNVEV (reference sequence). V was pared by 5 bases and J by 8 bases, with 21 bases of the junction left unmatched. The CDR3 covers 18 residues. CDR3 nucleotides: TGTGCCAGCAGTCGTACTGGTGAGTGGACAGGTCTTATTGATGAGCAGTTCTTC. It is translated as CASSRTGEWTGLIDEQFF.

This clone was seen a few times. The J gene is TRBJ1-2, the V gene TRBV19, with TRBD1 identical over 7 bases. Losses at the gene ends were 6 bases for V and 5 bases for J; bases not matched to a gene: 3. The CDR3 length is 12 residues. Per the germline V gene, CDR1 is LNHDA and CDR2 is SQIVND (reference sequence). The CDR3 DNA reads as TGTGCCAGTAGCACGACAGGGTATGGCTACACCTTC. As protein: CASSTTGYGYTF.

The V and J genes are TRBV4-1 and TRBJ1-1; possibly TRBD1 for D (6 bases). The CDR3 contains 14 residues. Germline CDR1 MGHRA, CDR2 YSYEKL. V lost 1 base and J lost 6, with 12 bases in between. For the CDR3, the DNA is TGCGCCAGCAGCCAAGTCGGGGGGCTCTCTGAAGCTTTCTTT. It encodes CASSQVGGLSEAFF.

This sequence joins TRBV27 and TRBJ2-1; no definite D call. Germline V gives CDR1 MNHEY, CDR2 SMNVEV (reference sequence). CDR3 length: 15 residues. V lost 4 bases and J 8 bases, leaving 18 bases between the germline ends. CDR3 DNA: TGTGCCAGCAGTTCCGGGCCATATCCTATCGATGAGCAGTTCTTC. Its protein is CASSSGPYPIDEQFF.

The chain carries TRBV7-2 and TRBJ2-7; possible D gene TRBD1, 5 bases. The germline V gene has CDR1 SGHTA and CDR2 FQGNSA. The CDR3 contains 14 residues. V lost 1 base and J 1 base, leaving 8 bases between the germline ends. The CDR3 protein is CASSLGGLSYEQYF. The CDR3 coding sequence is TGTGCCAGCAGCTTAGGGGGCCTTTCCTACGAGCAGTACTTC.

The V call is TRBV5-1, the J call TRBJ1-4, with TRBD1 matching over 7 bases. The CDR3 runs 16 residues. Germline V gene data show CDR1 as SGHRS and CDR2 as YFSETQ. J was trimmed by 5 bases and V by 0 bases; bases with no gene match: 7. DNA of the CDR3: TGCGCCAGCAGCTTGGACCTCAGGGGGAAGAATGAAAAACTGTTTTTT. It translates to CASSLDLRGKNEKLFF.

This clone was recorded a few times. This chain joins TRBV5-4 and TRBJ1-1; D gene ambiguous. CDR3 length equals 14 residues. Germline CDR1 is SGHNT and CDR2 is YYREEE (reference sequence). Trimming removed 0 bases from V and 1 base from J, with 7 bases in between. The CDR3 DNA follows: TGTGCCAGCAGCTTGGCCCCGAAGAACACTGAAGCTTTCTTT. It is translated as CASSLAPKNTEAFF.

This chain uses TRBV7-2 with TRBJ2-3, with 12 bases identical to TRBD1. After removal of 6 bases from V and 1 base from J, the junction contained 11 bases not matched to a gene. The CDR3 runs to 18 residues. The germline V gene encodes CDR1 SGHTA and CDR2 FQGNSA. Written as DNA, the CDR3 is TGTGCCAGCAGTCGCCCCCCGGGACAGGGGGCTGGCACAGATACGCAGTATTTT. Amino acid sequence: CASSRPPGQGAGTDTQYF. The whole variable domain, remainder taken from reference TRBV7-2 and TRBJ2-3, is GAGVSQSPSNKVTEKGKDVELRCDPISGHTALYWYRQSLGQGLEFLIYFQGNSAPDKSGLPSDRFSAERTGGSVSTLTIQRTQQEDSAVYLCASSRPPGQGAGTDTQYFGPGTRLTVL.

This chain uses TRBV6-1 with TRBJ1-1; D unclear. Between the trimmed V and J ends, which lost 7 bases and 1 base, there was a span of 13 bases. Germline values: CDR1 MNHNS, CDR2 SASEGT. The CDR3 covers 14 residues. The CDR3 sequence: CASKLDWGNTEAFF. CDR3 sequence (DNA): TGTGCCAGCAAACTAGACTGGGGGAACACTGAAGCTTTCTTT.

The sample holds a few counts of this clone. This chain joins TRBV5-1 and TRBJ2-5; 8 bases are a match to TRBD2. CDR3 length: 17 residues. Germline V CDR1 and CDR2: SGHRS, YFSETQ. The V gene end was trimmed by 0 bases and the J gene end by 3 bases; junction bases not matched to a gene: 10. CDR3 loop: CASSLAEGGGSKETQYF. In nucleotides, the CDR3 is TGCGCCAGCAGCTTGGCCGAAGGCGGGGGGTCCAAAGAGACCCAGTACTTC.

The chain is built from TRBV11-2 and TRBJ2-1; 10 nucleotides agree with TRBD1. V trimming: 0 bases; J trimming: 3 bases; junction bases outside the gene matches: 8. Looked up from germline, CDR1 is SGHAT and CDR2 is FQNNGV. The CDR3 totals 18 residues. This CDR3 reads CASSLEAEGQGNYNEQFF. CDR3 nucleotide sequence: TGTGCCAGCAGCTTAGAGGCCGAGGGACAGGGGAACTACAATGAGCAGTTCTTC.

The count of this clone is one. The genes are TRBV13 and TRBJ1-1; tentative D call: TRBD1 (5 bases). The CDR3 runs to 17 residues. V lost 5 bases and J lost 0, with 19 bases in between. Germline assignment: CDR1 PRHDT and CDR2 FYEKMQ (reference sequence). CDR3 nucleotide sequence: TGTGCCAGCAGCCGCATCGTGGGGCCCATTATGAACACTGAAGCTTTCTTT. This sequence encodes CASSRIVGPIMNTEAFF.

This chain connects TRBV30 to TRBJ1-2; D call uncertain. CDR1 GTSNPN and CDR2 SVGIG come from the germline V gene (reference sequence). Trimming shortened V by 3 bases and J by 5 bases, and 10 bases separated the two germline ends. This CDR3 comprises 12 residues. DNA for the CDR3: TGTGCCTGGAGCCACCGTTGGTATGGCTACACCTTC. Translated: CAWSHRWYGYTF. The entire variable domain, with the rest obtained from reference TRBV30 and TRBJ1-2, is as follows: SQTIHQWPATLVQPVGSPLSLECTVEGTSNPNLYWYRQAAGRGLQLLFYSVGIGQISSEVPQNLSASRPQDRQFILSSKKLLLSDSGFYLCAWSHRWYGYTFGSGTRLTVV.

The CDR3 nucleotides are TGTGCCAGCAGCTTCGGACAGAACACTGAAGCTTTCTTT. This translates into CASSFGQNTEAFF. V and J are TRBV5-4 and TRBJ1-1, with D possibly TRBD1 on 5 matching bases. The V and J ends lost 2 bases and 1 base respectively, with 6 bases between them. Per germline, CDR1 SGHNT and CDR2 YYREEE (reference sequence). The CDR3 is 13 residues long.

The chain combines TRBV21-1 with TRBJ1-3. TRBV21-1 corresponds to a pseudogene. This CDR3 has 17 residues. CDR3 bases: TGTGCCAGCAGCGAGCATTTGCTACAACACGCACGAAACACCATATATTTT. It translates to CASSEHLLQHARNTIYF.

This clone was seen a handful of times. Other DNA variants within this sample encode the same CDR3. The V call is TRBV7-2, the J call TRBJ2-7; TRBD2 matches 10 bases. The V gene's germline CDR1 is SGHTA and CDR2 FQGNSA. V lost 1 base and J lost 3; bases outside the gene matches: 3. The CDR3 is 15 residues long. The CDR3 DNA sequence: TGTGCCAGCAGCTTAGGATCTAGCGGGAGCTACGAGCAGTACGTC. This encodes CASSLGSSGSYEQYV.

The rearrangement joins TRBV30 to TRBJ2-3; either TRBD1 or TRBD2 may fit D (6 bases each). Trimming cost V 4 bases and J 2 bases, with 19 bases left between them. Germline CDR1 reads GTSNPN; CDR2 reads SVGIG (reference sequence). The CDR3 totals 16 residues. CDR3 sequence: CAWNPKEGGYTDTQYF. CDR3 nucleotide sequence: TGTGCCTGGAACCCGAAAGAGGGGGGTTACACAGATACGCAGTATTTT. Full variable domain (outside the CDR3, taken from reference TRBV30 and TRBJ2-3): SQTIHQWPATLVQPVGSPLSLECTVEGTSNPNLYWYRQAAGRGLQLLFYSVGIGQISSEVPQNLSASRPQDRQFILSSKKLLLSDSGFYLCAWNPKEGGYTDTQYFGPGTRLTVL.